This TCR beta chain was identified during a study of neurological immune-mediated disorders (dated by TCRdb to about 2019). With respect to the entire study: Peripheral blood TCR-beta repertoires from HTLV-I-associated myelopathy (HAM/TSP) patients, multiple sclerosis patients and healthy controls were compared by UMI-based sequencing. The cohort comprised 68 subjects: about 15 HAM/TSP patients, approximately 34 multiple sclerosis patients and about 20 healthy controls. The 106 TCR-beta libraries included longitudinal samples, technical triplicates and paired sorted CD4+ and CD8+ T-cell subsets alongside PBMC samples. Each longitudinal HAM/TSP and healthy donor was sampled at 3 time-points spaced at about 3-45 month intervals. On the study overall, not on this receptor specifically: No identical CDR3 amino acid sequences were found to be shared among expanded clones across subjects, suggesting that TCR-beta repertoires were private in all groups. TCR clonal expansion was greatest in HAM/TSP patients and smallest in MS patients, who ranked below even healthy controls.

This clonotype turned up a few times. The antigen it binds to is not known. One base away there is no much larger clone; base qualities are not given. cDNA was synthesized by template-switch 5'RACE using a primer with a 10-nucleotide random unique molecular identifier that tagged each TCR transcript. Each sequencing run produced over 200 million TCR-beta sequences covering 15-18 subjects. The RNeasy kit was used for extraction of total RNA. TCR-beta VDJ regions were amplified with primers for the TCR constant region and the 5'RACE anchor, using the KAPA Real-time Library Amplification kit. Sample indexes and Illumina adaptors were added in a first PCR, after which library yield was increased in a second PCR. The roughly 650 bp TCR product was size-selected on a 2% E-gel SizeSelection system after Ampure bead purification. Library quality was checked on a Bioanalyzer, concentration was measured with Qubit, and libraries were quantified with the Kapa Library Quantification kit before pooling. Paired-end 2 x 150 bp sequencing of the libraries was performed on an Illumina HiSeq 2500. To increase sequence diversity, roughly 24-32% phiX was spiked into each library pool. Under the source paper's analysis protocol: Quality-filtered reads were processed with the UMI-based MiGEC pipeline, which removed over 75% of raw TCR sequences during error correction. IMGT germline references were used for alignment of VDJ genes, and clonotypes were defined by a unique CDR3 amino acid sequence together with V-J genes. Clonal expansion, Shannon diversity, and CDR3 relatedness (CalcPairwiseDistances, ClusterSamples) were evaluated with VDJtools, and phylogenetic trees were built with CLCbio workbench. Using coefficient-of-variation modelling across technical triplicates, the study counted a clone as expanded if it had at least 8 unique UMIs. The public reads were reprocessed in TCRdb via fastp at Q25 and MiXCR, keeping in-frame beta chains. Rows matching on CDR3 protein sequence are summarized as one entry with the most common DNA and genes. These V and J calls rely on TCRdb rather than the paper's analysis. In all, the sample holds around 71,000 distinct CDR3 sequences, and around 13% of those were seen once. The ten largest clones take up about 4.6% of the sample.

What the time point label conveys for this sample: longitudinal time-point 1 (baseline). Unsorted PBMC libraries were generated from 2 million PBMCs stored in RNAlater at -80 °C until RNA extraction. Peripheral blood was subjected to Ficoll-Hypaque density gradient centrifugation to isolate PBMCs, which were then cryopreserved in liquid nitrogen. Trimming accounts for 1 base at V and 5 bases at J, while the number of junction bases matched to no gene is 10. The CDR3 measures 17 amino acids from cysteine to phenylalanine. Solely the CDR3 DNA is kept, with 51 bases framed from the first base. The germline V gene (reference sequence) yields LGHDT for CDR1 and YNNKEL for CDR2.

The specimen sequenced was PBMCs. This chain joins TRBV3-1 to TRBJ2-3, with 9 bases matching TRBD2. The receptor was derived from a female donor with HTLV-1-associated myelopathy (HAM/TSP). The CDR3 here reads CASSQGGRGGLRDTQYF. The nucleotide sequence reads TGTGCCAGCAGCCAAGGCGGGCGGGGGGGCCTCAGAGATACGCAGTATTTT.